The entry below gives a single T cell receptor beta chain sequence along with its context. This entry is derived from a study of T cell changes during pregnancy in multiple sclerosis. Only in-frame clones appear in the TCRdb table, and some are missing; sequencing was by immunoSEQ multiplex PCR. Of around 33,000 clones listed, roughly 89% are singletons. Looked up from germline, CDR1 is GTSNPN and CDR2 is SVGIG (reference sequence). This CDR3 has 13 residues. Trimming stripped 3 bases from V and 3 bases from J, with 12 bases between. The chain carries TRBV30 and TRBJ2-7; the D gene is possibly TRBD2 (5 bases). This clonotype was sampled from a female donor in good health, enrolled as a control in a pregnancy study. The sample consisted of CD4+ T cells from peripheral blood mononuclear cells, taken in the third trimester of pregnancy. CDR3 in amino acids: CAWRTPGVYEQYF. The DNA of the CDR3 is TGTGCCTGGAGGACCCCCGGGGTCTACGAGCAGTACTTC.